One sample yielded the 10 T cell receptor beta chains listed below, sequenced in a study of OX40 agonist ivuxolimab in advanced cancers. The method was the immunoSEQ multiplex PCR assay. TCRdb holds this immuneACCESS table with in-frame rearrangements only. Some clones are missing; in checked studies, unresolved V genes explain under half, and the rest has no known cause. In all, the sample holds more than 70,000 clones, and approximately 90% of those were seen once. The ten largest clones capture more than 0.25% of the sample. Sample: CD4+ or CD8+ T cells sorted from blood, taken in a trial of the OX40 agonist ivuxolimab. Source of these receptors: an adult with an advanced solid tumor such as melanoma, head and neck, liver or kidney cancer.

The J gene is TRBJ2-1, the V gene TRBV18, with TRBD2 matching over 7 bases. This CDR3 has 19 residues. With V trimmed by 2 bases and J by 0 bases, 13 bases remained unmatched. The germline CDR1 and CDR2 sequences are KGHSH and LQKENI. CDR3 residues: CASSPTRRLRESSYNEQFF. The CDR3 bases are TGTGCCAGCTCACCAACTAGGCGATTGCGGGAGTCCTCCTACAATGAGCAGTTCTTC.

The chain is built from TRBV5-1 and TRBJ2-1; TRBD2 matches 13 bases. V dropped 6 bases and J dropped 7; count of bases not matched to a gene: 7. Germline V gives CDR1 SGHRS, CDR2 YFSETQ. The CDR3 sequence is 15 residues long. CDR3 nucleotides: TGCGCCAGCACAGCTTGGACTAGCGGGAGTAATGAGCAGTTCTTC. Translating gives CASTAWTSGSNEQFF.

The gene calls are TRBV19 and TRBJ2-7, with 11 bases that match TRBD2. The CDR3 sequence is 16 residues long. From germline, CDR1 is LNHDA and CDR2 SQIVND (reference sequence). With 5 bases clipped from V and 5 bases from J, the junction kept 11 bases outside the gene matches. CDR3 protein: CASSSLPGLAAHEQYF. The CDR3 DNA is TGTGCCAGTAGTTCACTTCCGGGACTAGCGGCCCACGAGCAGTACTTC.

This sequence joins TRBV5-4 and TRBJ2-7, with 14 bases lining up with TRBD2. The V gene's germline CDR1 is SGHNT and CDR2 YYREEE (reference sequence). The CDR3 sequence is 14 residues long. The V and J ends lost 3 bases and 8 bases, in that order; junction bases with no gene match: 4. Here the CDR3 DNA reads TGTGCCAGCAGCTGGGGACTAGCGGGAGCCCAGCAGTACTTC. Its protein product is CASSWGLAGAQQYF.

The rearrangement joins TRBV27 to TRBJ2-5; D unresolved. Germline CDR1 MNHEY, CDR2 SMNVEV (reference sequence). The CDR3 covers 14 residues. V was trimmed by 5 bases and J by 5 bases, leaving 15 bases between them. The CDR3 loop is CASSPGTGGETQYF. CDR3 nucleotides: TGTGCCAGCAGTCCAGGCACGGGTGGGGAGACCCAGTACTTC.

The gene calls are TRBV11-2 and TRBJ2-5, with unresolved D. The CDR3 totals 13 residues. The V end was cut by 5 bases, the J end by 5 bases, with 12 bases between. The germline V gene has CDR1 SGHAT and CDR2 FQNNGV. CDR3 sequence: CASSPGALETQYF. In nucleotides, the CDR3 is TGTGCCAGCAGCCCCGGTGCGCTGGAGACCCAGTACTTC.

CDR3 protein: CASSIRGARYGYTF. CDR3 DNA sequence: TGTGCCAGTAGTATTAGGGGGGCGAGATATGGCTACACCTTC. The genes are TRBV19 and TRBJ1-2; D might be TRBD1 (6 bases). This CDR3 spans 14 amino acids. Germline V lookup: CDR1 LNHDA, CDR2 SQIVND (reference sequence). Deletions cut 3 bases from V and 5 bases from J, with 13 bases between. Drawing the rest from reference TRBV19 and TRBJ1-2, the complete variable domain is DGGITQSPKYLFRKEGQNVTLSCEQNLNHDAMYWYRQDPGQGLRLIYYSQIVNDFQKGDIAEGYSVSREKKESFPLTVTSAQKNPTAFYLCASSIRGARYGYTFGSGTRLTVV.

This clone appeared a single time. The genes are TRBV9 and TRBJ2-2; D call uncertain. The length of the CDR3 is 14 residues. Trimming left V 4 bases short and J 1 base short, with 8 bases between. The germline V gene has CDR1 SGDLS and CDR2 YYNGEE. The CDR3 loop is CASSSRRNTGELFF. CDR3 nucleotide sequence: TGTGCCAGCAGCTCCCGGAGGAACACCGGGGAGCTGTTTTTT.

The rearrangement uses TRBV7-2 and TRBJ2-7, with D hard to call. Trimming took off 1 base at V and 1 base at J, with 5 bases between the two ends. Germline V gene data show CDR1 as SGHTA and CDR2 as FQGNSA. CDR3 length: 13 residues. CDR3 DNA sequence: TGTGCCAGCAGCTTAGACAGATCCTACGAGCAGTACTTC. It codes for CASSLDRSYEQYF.

The chain combines TRBV7-2 with TRBJ2-3, with 11 positions matching TRBD2. Germline CDR1 is SGHTA and CDR2 is FQGNSA. The CDR3 has 15 amino acids. With 6 bases clipped from V and 1 base from J, the junction kept 3 bases outside the gene matches. The CDR3 DNA reads TGTGCCAGCAGTAAACTAGCGGGGGGCACAGATACGCAGTATTTT. Encoded protein: CASSKLAGGTDTQYF.